The entry below gives a single TCR beta chain sequence along with its context. The antigen is unknown. This sample stems from a study of T cells expressing NK-cell markers. About the research overall: Each TCR beta repertoire originated in sorted T cells that were CD3+CD56+NKG2C+, CD3+CD56+NKG2C- or CD3+CD56-NKG2C+. Among the eight sequenced donors, seven tested HCMV-seropositive and one tested seronegative. Broader study findings: A range of about 1.0-7.0% of CD8+ T cells consisted of dominant NKG2C+ clonotypes in more than five donors.

The CDR3 is 14 residues long. CDR1 is SGDLS and CDR2 is YYNGEE in the germline V gene. In generating TCR beta cDNA, 5'RACE template switching with UMIs was used. TCRdb re-called the 5' RACE reads; one entry per CDR3 protein, DNA not given. Recorded for this sample: 350,000 to 400,000 distinct CDR3 sequences. The chain employs TRBV9 and TRBJ2-2; TCRdb selects TRBD1, and the lack of DNA leaves this call unchecked. Sequenced: blood T cells: a sorted CD56 or NKG2C T cell subset, CD4+ or CD8+ T cells, or bulk PBMC T cells (not recorded which). This sequence was found in a woman between 50 and 59 years old in good health. CDR3 loop: CASSSHRGPGELFF.